The 8 T cell receptor beta chains given below trace back to one sample, sequenced in a study of monozygotic twins with inflammatory bowel disease. No DNA is given; TCRdb re-called the 5' RACE reads and lists each CDR3 protein once. The sample totals some 440,000 distinct CDR3 sequences. Sequencing was carried out using blood. These receptor sequences come from a human donor with ulcerative colitis or Crohn's disease, or a healthy co-twin of an affected twin (not recorded which).

The chain carries TRBV7-8 and TRBJ1-1. Germline V lookup: CDR1 SGHVS, CDR2 FQNEAQ. This CDR3 region has 14 residues. CDR3 sequence: CASSLTSGIAEAFF.

This chain connects TRBV19 to TRBJ2-7. From germline, CDR1 is LNHDA and CDR2 SQIVND (reference sequence). This CDR3 contains 13 residues. CDR3 amino acids: CASSIDGSYEQYF.

The CDR3 reads CASSSTVLGEAFF. V usage is TRBV7-3 and J usage is TRBJ1-1. Germline V CDR1 and CDR2: SGHTA, FQGTGA. There are 13 residues in the CDR3.

CDR3 residues: CASSHHLTENEQFF. This rearrangement joins TRBV4-1 to TRBJ2-1. The CDR3 contains 14 residues. Germline lookup yields CDR1 MGHRA and CDR2 YSYEKL.

CDR3 region: CASSLGAGGFDEQYF. The chain uses TRBV7-2 and TRBJ2-7; TCRdb designates TRBD2, a call that cannot be tested without DNA. This CDR3 is built from 15 residues. Per germline, CDR1 SGHTA and CDR2 FQGNSA.

CDR3 region: CASSFLHHSTDTQYF. The chain uses TRBV19 and TRBJ2-3. There are 15 residues in the CDR3. Germline V gene data show CDR1 as LNHDA and CDR2 as SQIVND (reference sequence). The full variable domain, its missing parts supplied by reference TRBV19 and TRBJ2-3, is DGGITQSPKYLFRKEGQNVTLSCEQNLNHDAMYWYRQDPGQGLRLIYYSQIVNDFQKGDIAEGYSVSREKKESFPLTVTSAQKNPTAFYLCASSFLHHSTDTQYFGPGTRLTVL.

V usage is TRBV6-1 and J usage is TRBJ2-1; TCRdb indicates TRBD2, and absent DNA this call remains unverified. CDR1 is MNHNS and CDR2 is SASEGT in the germline V gene. The CDR3 runs 15 residues. The CDR3 sequence: CASRLAGGPYNEQFF.

The rearrangement joins TRBV12-3 or TRBV12-4 to TRBJ1-1; TCRdb gives TRBD1 as the D gene, but with no DNA this cannot be confirmed. There are 14 residues in the CDR3. The CDR3 region is CASRRQGSVTEAFF.